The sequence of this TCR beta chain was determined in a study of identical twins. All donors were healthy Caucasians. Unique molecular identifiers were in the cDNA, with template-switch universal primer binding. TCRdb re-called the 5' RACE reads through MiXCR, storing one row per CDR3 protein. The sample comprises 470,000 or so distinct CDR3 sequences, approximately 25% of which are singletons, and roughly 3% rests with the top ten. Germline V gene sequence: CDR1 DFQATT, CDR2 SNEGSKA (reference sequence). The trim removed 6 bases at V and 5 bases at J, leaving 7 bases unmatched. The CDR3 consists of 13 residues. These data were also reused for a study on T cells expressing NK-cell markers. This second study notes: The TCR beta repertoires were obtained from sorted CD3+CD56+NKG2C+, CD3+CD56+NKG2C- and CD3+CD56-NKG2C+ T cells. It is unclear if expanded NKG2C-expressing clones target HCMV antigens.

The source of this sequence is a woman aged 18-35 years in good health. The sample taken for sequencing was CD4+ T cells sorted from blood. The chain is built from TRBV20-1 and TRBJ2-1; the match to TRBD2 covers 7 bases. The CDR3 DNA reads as TGCAGTGCACGCCTAGCGGAGCACAATGAGCAGTTCTTC. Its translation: CSARLAEHNEQFF.